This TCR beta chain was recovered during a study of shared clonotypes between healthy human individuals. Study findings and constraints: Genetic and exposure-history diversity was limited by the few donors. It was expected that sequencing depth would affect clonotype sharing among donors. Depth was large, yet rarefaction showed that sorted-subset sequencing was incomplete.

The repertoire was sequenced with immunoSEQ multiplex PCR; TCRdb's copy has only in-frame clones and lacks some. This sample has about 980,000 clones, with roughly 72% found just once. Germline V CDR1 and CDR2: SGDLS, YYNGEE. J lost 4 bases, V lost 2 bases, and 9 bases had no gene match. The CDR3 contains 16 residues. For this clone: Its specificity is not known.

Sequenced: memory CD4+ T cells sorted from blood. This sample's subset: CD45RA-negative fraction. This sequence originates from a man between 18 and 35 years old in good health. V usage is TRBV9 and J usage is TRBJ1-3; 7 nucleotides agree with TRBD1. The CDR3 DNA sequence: TGTGCCAGCAGCGTGGATGGCAGGGGGGAGGGAAACACCATATATTTT. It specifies CASSVDGRGEGNTIYF.